The present TCR beta chain was sequenced within a study of control samples from healthy donors and cancer patients. Concerning this clone: The same CDR3 is also encoded by other DNA sequences in this sample.

Data came from immunoSEQ multiplex PCR; TCRdb stores just in-frame clones and leaves some out. Altogether 130,000 or so clones are present, approximately 90% being singletons, with the ten largest covering 2% to 3%. The germline V gene encodes CDR1 SGHRS and CDR2 YFSETQ. This CDR3 is 16 amino acids long. V trimming: 0 bases; J trimming: 3 bases; junction bases outside the gene matches: 3. The receptor was isolated from a middle-aged man in good health. This chain uses TRBV5-1 with TRBJ2-3, with TRBD2 identical over 11 bases. Material: blood. The CDR3 DNA sequence: TGCGCCAGCAGCTTGGTAGCTAGCGGGGGGACAGATACGCAGTATTTT. Amino acid sequence: CASSLVASGGTDTQYF.